The 2 T cell receptor beta chains below were found in one sample sequenced in a study of blood T cell repertoires in COVID-19. The table came from immunoSEQ multiplex PCR; TCRdb's copy has only in-frame clones and leaves some out. The repertoire holds approximately 220,000 clones, with about four fifths as singletons. Sequencing input: peripheral blood. These receptors all stem from a woman between 45 and 60 years old with acute or convalescent COVID-19.

The gene calls are TRBV5-1 and TRBJ2-7, with 9 bases that match TRBD1. In germline, CDR1 is SGHRS, CDR2 YFSETQ. With 4 bases clipped from V and 3 bases from J, the junction kept 8 bases outside the gene matches. The CDR3 runs to 15 residues. CDR3 amino acids: CASSHRGQKDYEQYF. The CDR3 nucleotides are TGCGCCAGCAGCCACAGGGGGCAAAAAGACTACGAGCAGTACTTC.

The chain couples TRBV4-1 to TRBJ2-7; a weak D match, TRBD1 (6 bases). The CDR3 has 12 residues. In germline, CDR1 is MGHRA, CDR2 YSYEKL. Trimming cost V 2 bases and J 5 bases, with 7 bases left between them. The DNA for the CDR3 is TGCGCCAGCAGCCAAACAGGGAACGAGCAGTACTTC. It translates to CASSQTGNEQYF.